Listed below are T cell receptor beta chains from one sample, sequenced in a study of blood T cell repertoires in COVID-19. The repertoire was sequenced with immunoSEQ multiplex PCR; TCRdb's copy has only in-frame clones and lacks some. The sample includes under 300,000 clones, about four fifths seen only once; the top ten take around 3.2%. Sequencing input: peripheral blood. The origin of the receptors is a woman in her fifties or sixties with active or convalescent COVID-19. Each CDR3 is given with its conserved first and last residue. The D gene is left open where the match is weak. Clone size is shown for a subset of rows, as once, few, many or a class of expanded clone.

j_gene: TRBJ2-2; d_gene: NA; abundance: NA; v_gene: TRBV7-3; CDR3aa: CASSAALNTGELFF; CDR3nt: TGTGCCAGCAGCGCAGCGTTGAACACCGGGGAGCTGTTTTTT
j_gene: TRBJ1-3; d_gene: NA; abundance: NA; v_gene: TRBV10-3; CDR3aa: CAINEPPSTGNTIYF; CDR3nt: TGTGCCATCAATGAGCCCCCGAGCACTGGAAACACCATATATTTT
j_gene: TRBJ1-2; d_gene: TRBD1; abundance: NA; v_gene: TRBV2; CDR3aa: CASRLKGQGGVGYTF; CDR3nt: TGTGCCAGCAGACTGAAGGGACAGGGGGGAGTCGGCTACACCTTC
j_gene: TRBJ1-2; d_gene: NA; abundance: NA; v_gene: TRBV6-1; CDR3aa: CASSEGPNWANYGYTF; CDR3nt: TGTGCCAGCAGTGAGGGGCCAAACTGGGCTAACTATGGCTACACCTTC
j_gene: TRBJ2-7; d_gene: NA; abundance: NA; v_gene: TRBV6-2/TRBV6-3; CDR3aa: CASTPQGMGYEQYF; CDR3nt: TGTGCCAGCACCCCCCAGGGTATGGGCTACGAGCAGTACTTC
j_gene: TRBJ1-2; d_gene: TRBD1; abundance: NA; v_gene: TRBV5-5; CDR3aa: CASSFRDRTTNYGYTF; CDR3nt: TGTGCCAGCAGCTTCCGGGACAGGACTACTAACTATGGCTACACCTTC
j_gene: TRBJ1-1; d_gene: TRBD1; abundance: NA; v_gene: TRBV11-2; CDR3aa: CASSLGQGAFESTEAFF; CDR3nt: TGTGCCAGCAGCTTAGGCCAGGGGGCTTTTGAAAGCACTGAAGCTTTCTTT
j_gene: TRBJ1-5; d_gene: TRBD1; abundance: few; v_gene: TRBV5-1; CDR3aa: CASRQGAFGNQPQHF; CDR3nt: TGCGCCAGCAGACAGGGGGCTTTTGGCAATCAGCCCCAGCATTTT
j_gene: TRBJ2-7; d_gene: TRBD2; abundance: NA; v_gene: TRBV10-3; CDR3aa: CAISERGDYYEQYF; CDR3nt: TGTGCCATCAGTGAGCGGGGGGATTACTACGAGCAGTACTTC
j_gene: TRBJ1-1; d_gene: TRBD1; abundance: NA; v_gene: TRBV7-2; CDR3aa: CASSSGQRIPEAFF; CDR3nt: TGTGCCAGCAGCTCGGGACAGAGGATACCTGAAGCTTTCTTT
j_gene: TRBJ1-2; d_gene: NA; abundance: NA; v_gene: TRBV10-2; CDR3aa: CASSEGSGYTF; CDR3nt: TGCGCCAGCAGTGAGGGGAGTGGCTACACCTTC
j_gene: TRBJ1-3; d_gene: NA; abundance: NA; v_gene: TRBV14; CDR3aa: CASSQDAWGRNSGNTIYF; CDR3nt: TGTGCCAGCAGCCAAGATGCTTGGGGGCGAAACTCTGGAAACACCATATATTTT
j_gene: TRBJ2-2; d_gene: NA; abundance: NA; v_gene: TRBV5-1; CDR3aa: CASSLRRGSGTGELFF; CDR3nt: TGCGCCAGCAGCTTGCGGAGGGGCTCGGGCACCGGGGAGCTGTTTTTT
j_gene: TRBJ2-1; d_gene: TRBD1; abundance: NA; v_gene: TRBV11-3; CDR3aa: CASSRLPGTGIVNEQFF; CDR3nt: TGTGCCAGCAGCCGTTTACCCGGGACAGGGATAGTGAATGAGCAGTTCTTC
j_gene: TRBJ2-1; d_gene: TRBD1; abundance: NA; v_gene: TRBV9; CDR3aa: CASSASGQGREQFF; CDR3nt: TGTGCCAGCAGCGCCTCGGGACAGGGAAGGGAGCAGTTCTTC
j_gene: TRBJ2-3; d_gene: NA; abundance: NA; v_gene: TRBV5-5; CDR3aa: CASSLGGRSTDTQYF; CDR3nt: TGTGCCAGCAGCTTGGGGGGGCGGTCCACAGATACGCAGTATTTT
j_gene: TRBJ1-3; d_gene: NA; abundance: NA; v_gene: TRBV5-8; CDR3aa: CASSLGRSRAGNTIYF; CDR3nt: TGTGCCAGCAGCTTGGGCCGATCCAGGGCTGGAAACACCATATATTTT
j_gene: TRBJ1-4; d_gene: TRBD1; abundance: NA; v_gene: TRBV6-5; CDR3aa: CASSPGGGGEKLFF; CDR3nt: TGTGCCAGCAGCCCAGGGGGAGGAGGTGAAAAACTGTTTTTT
j_gene: TRBJ1-2; d_gene: NA; abundance: few; v_gene: TRBV28; CDR3aa: CASSSLANYGYTF; CDR3nt: TGTGCCAGCAGCTCGTTAGCTAACTATGGCTACACCTTC
j_gene: TRBJ1-5; d_gene: NA; abundance: NA; v_gene: TRBV5-6; CDR3aa: CASSLGSAGVQPQHF; CDR3nt: TGTGCCAGCAGCTTGGGGTCTGCAGGGGTTCAGCCCCAGCATTTT
j_gene: TRBJ2-7; d_gene: TRBD1; abundance: NA; v_gene: TRBV7-2; CDR3aa: CASSSTGGSEQYF; CDR3nt: TGTGCCAGCAGCTCGACAGGGGGATCCGAGCAGTACTTC
j_gene: TRBJ2-7; d_gene: NA; abundance: NA; v_gene: TRBV3-1/TRBV3-2; CDR3aa: CASSPRTTGEQYF; CDR3nt: TGTGCCAGCAGCCCGAGGACTACGGGCGAGCAGTACTTC
j_gene: TRBJ2-3; d_gene: TRBD2; abundance: NA; v_gene: TRBV7-9; CDR3aa: CASSLAGGYTDTQYF; CDR3nt: TGTGCCAGCAGCTTAGCGGGGGGGTACACAGATACGCAGTATTTT
j_gene: TRBJ2-7; d_gene: TRBD1; abundance: once; v_gene: TRBV19; CDR3aa: CASRTRDRGSYEQYF; CDR3nt: TGTGCCAGTAGGACCCGGGACAGGGGCTCCTACGAGCAGTACTTC
j_gene: TRBJ1-5; d_gene: NA; abundance: NA; v_gene: TRBV30; CDR3aa: CAWSGQVLLQPQHF; CDR3nt: TGTGCCTGGAGTGGGCAGGTTTTACTCCAGCCCCAGCATTTT
j_gene: TRBJ1-5; d_gene: TRBD1; abundance: NA; v_gene: TRBV6-5; CDR3aa: CASSGGPNQPQHF; CDR3nt: TGTGCCAGCTCAGGGGGGCCCAATCAGCCCCAGCATTTT
j_gene: TRBJ1-1; d_gene: NA; abundance: NA; v_gene: TRBV30; CDR3aa: CAWSRGRMNTEAFF; CDR3nt: TGTGCCTGGAGTAGAGGAAGGATGAACACTGAAGCTTTCTTT
j_gene: TRBJ2-1; d_gene: TRBD2; abundance: NA; v_gene: TRBV6-2/TRBV6-3; CDR3aa: CASSSLFSGGYNEQFF; CDR3nt: TGTGCCAGCAGTTCCCTCTTTAGCGGGGGGTACAATGAGCAGTTCTTC
j_gene: TRBJ2-3; d_gene: TRBD2; abundance: NA; v_gene: TRBV4-2; CDR3aa: CASSQAGGGADTQYF; CDR3nt: TGTGCCAGCAGCCAAGCGGGAGGGGGGGCAGATACGCAGTATTTT